The 7 T cell receptor beta chains listed next were all sequenced from one sample in a study of blood T cell repertoires in COVID-19. Sequencing was performed with immunoSEQ multiplex PCR; in TCRdb, only in-frame clones are kept and a portion is missing. The sample lists about 260,000 clones; approximately 90% were seen once. Sequenced input: peripheral blood. These receptor sequences come from a woman in her forties with acute or convalescent COVID-19.

CDR3 sequence: CSVEDLLAGDGGYTF. DNA for the CDR3: TGCAGCGTTGAAGATCTTCTGGCAGGGGACGGTGGCTACACCTTC. The genes are TRBV29-1 and TRBJ1-2; D may be TRBD1 (6 bases). Per the germline V gene, CDR1 is SQVTM and CDR2 is ANQGSEA. The V and J ends lost 0 bases and 7 bases respectively, with 18 bases between them. CDR3 length: 15 amino acids.

The CDR3 is CASSQVPGQGANVLTF. The CDR3 region has the DNA TGCGCCAGCAGCCAAGTACCGGGACAGGGGGCCAACGTCCTGACTTTC. J is TRBJ2-6 and V is TRBV4-1, with 7 bases aligning to TRBD1. Losses at the gene ends were 1 base for V and 4 bases for J; bases not matched to a gene: 4. Germline-derived CDR1 and CDR2 are MGHRA and YSYEKL. The CDR3 is 16 amino acids.

This chain uses TRBV2 with TRBJ2-1; a possible D gene is TRBD2 (5 bases). Looked up from germline, CDR1 is SNHLY and CDR2 is FYNNEI. Trimming left V 2 bases short and J 0 bases short, with 11 bases between. The CDR3 is made up of 16 amino acids. CDR3 residues: CASSERYGSSYNEQFF. For the CDR3, the DNA is TGTGCCAGCAGTGAAAGGTATGGGAGCTCCTACAATGAGCAGTTCTTC.

This chain uses TRBV9 with TRBJ2-3; 10 positions agree with TRBD1. V trimming: 0 bases; J trimming: 2 bases; junction bases outside the gene matches: 3. This CDR3 is built from 16 residues. Looked up from germline, CDR1 is SGDLS and CDR2 is YYNGEE. This CDR3 is CASSVETGGPTDTQYF. The CDR3 DNA reads TGTGCCAGCAGCGTAGAGACAGGGGGCCCCACAGATACGCAGTATTTT.

The rearrangement uses TRBV7-9 and TRBJ1-1; perhaps TRBD1 as D (6 bases). The CDR3 is 16 residues long. The ends were cut back, 5 bases at V and 5 bases at J, with 21 bases in the middle. The V gene's germline CDR1 is SEHNR and CDR2 FQNEAQ (reference sequence). CDR3 DNA: TGTGCCAGCAGCGATAGGAAGGGGGTGGCGGGTACTGAAGCTTTCTTT. It encodes CASSDRKGVAGTEAFF.

V gene TRBV7-2 combines with J gene TRBJ2-5; possible D gene TRBD1, 6 bases. With 2 bases removed from V and 5 bases from J, the gap between germline ends came to 15 bases. The germline gives CDR1 SGHTA, CDR2 FQGNSA. The CDR3 is made up of 15 amino acids. The CDR3 here is CASSLYWGREETQYF. CDR3 coding DNA: TGTGCCAGCAGCTTATATTGGGGGCGCGAGGAGACCCAGTACTTC. Based on the CDR3 plus reference TRBV7-2 and TRBJ2-5, the full variable domain is GAGVSQSPSNKVTEKGKDVELRCDPISGHTALYWYRQSLGQGLEFLIYFQGNSAPDKSGLPSDRFSAERTGGSVSTLTIQRTQQEDSAVYLCASSLYWGREETQYFGPGTRLLVL.

CDR3 nucleotides: TGTGCCAGCAGTTACCAGGGGAGCGAAAAACTGTTTTTT. Translated, it gives CASSYQGSEKLFF. This chain uses TRBV27 with TRBJ1-4; perhaps TRBD1 as D (6 bases). This CDR3 contains 13 residues. Per germline, CDR1 MNHEY and CDR2 SMNVEV (reference sequence). Trimming stripped 4 bases from V and 8 bases from J, with 11 bases between.